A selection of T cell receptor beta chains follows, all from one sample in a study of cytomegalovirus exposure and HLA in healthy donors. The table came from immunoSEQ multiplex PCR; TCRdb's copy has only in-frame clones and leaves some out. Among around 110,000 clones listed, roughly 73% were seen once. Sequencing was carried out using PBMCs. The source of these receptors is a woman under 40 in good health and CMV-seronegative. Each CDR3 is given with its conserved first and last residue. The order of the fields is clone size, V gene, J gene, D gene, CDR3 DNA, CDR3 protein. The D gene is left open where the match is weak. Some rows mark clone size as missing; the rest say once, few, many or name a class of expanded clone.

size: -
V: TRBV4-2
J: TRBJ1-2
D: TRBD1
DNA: TGTGCCAGCAGCCAAACAAGGGGGCTTAACTATGGCTACACCTTC
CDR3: CASSQTRGLNYGYTF

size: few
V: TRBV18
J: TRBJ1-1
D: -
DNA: TGTGCCAGCTCACCACGGGAGACTCGAAACACTGAAGCTTTCTTT
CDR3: CASSPRETRNTEAFF

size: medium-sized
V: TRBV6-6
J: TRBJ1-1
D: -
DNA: TGTGCCAGCAGTGCCCTAGTAACCCACACTGAAGCTTTCTTT
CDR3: CASSALVTHTEAFF

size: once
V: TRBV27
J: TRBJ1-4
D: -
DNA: TGTGCTAGCCGGCCCACAGCTAATGAAAAACTGTTTTTT
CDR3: CASRPTANEKLFF

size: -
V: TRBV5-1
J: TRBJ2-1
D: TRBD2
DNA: TGCGCCAGCAGCTTGTGGGGGGGGCTAGCGGGGGACAATGAGCAGTTCTTC
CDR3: CASSLWGGLAGDNEQFF

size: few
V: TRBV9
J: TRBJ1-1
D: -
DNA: TGTGCCAGCAGCGTAGGCGTTTGGACTGAAGCTTTCTTT
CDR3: CASSVGVWTEAFF

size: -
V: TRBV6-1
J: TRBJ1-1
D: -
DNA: TGTGCCAGCAGTGCTCAAGGGACTGGTAGGACTGAAGCTTTCTTT
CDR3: CASSAQGTGRTEAFF

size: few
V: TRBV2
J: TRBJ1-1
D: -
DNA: TGTGCCAGCATGGGCCCAACAGGGAACACTGAAGCTTTCTTT
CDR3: CASMGPTGNTEAFF

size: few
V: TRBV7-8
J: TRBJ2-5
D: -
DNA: TGTGCCACCCAGGGAGGGGGGGGTGGAGAGACCCAGTACTTC
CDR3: CATQGGGGGETQYF

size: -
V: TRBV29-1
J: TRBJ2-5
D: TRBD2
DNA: TGCAGCGTCGCCCGACTAGCGGGAGGGTCAGAGACCCAGTACTTC
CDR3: CSVARLAGGSETQYF

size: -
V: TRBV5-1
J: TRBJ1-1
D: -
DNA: TGCGCCAGCAGCCTTGCCGAGGGGAACACTGAAGCTTTCTTT
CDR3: CASSLAEGNTEAFF

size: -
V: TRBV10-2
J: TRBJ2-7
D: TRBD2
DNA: TGCGCCAGCGGACTAGCGGGAGACTACGAGCAGTACTTC
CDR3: CASGLAGDYEQYF

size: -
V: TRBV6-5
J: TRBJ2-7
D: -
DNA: TGTGCCAGCAGTTACACCGAGGTAGGGGGTTACGAGCAGTACTTC
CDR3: CASSYTEVGGYEQYF

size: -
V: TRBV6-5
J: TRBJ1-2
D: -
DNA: TGTGCCAGCTCGACGGGGGGCCACCTTGACTATGGCTACACCTTC
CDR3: CASSTGGHLDYGYTF